This T cell receptor (beta chain) is drawn from a study of T cell responses to AZD1222 COVID-19 vaccine. Study results and limitations: Vaccination with two AZD1222 doses was followed by a rise in Spike-specific TCR breadth and depth. None of the repertoires were sampled until the peak T cell response had passed. Of the AZD1222 recipients, only 5 to 7 were seropositive at baseline. Donor demographics were predominantly white British with a female majority; clonal diversity may be underestimated.

This clone was detected only a few times. Antigen: not known. The table came from immunoSEQ multiplex PCR; TCRdb's copy has only in-frame clones and leaves some out. Counted here are 25,000 to 30,000 clones, around 80% occurring once; the ten biggest clones make up 5.8%. This CDR3 has 14 amino acids. The germline gives CDR1 MNHEY, CDR2 SVGAGI. The ends lost 7 bases at V and 6 bases at J; junction bases unmatched: 7. The chain is built from TRBV6-5 and TRBJ2-7, with 12 bases lining up with TRBD1. The TCR was taken from an adult in good health. The sequences come from peripheral blood, collected on day 0 of AZD1222 vaccination. The CDR3 protein is CASTSGTGGAEQYF. DNA of the CDR3: TGTGCCAGCACCTCCGGGACAGGGGGCGCCGAGCAGTACTTC.